This T cell receptor (beta chain) emerged from a study of molecular identifiers for immune sequencing clone quantification (dated by TCRdb to the late 2010s). For the study in its entirety: In a replicate experiment, RNA from around 20,000 or 100,000 naive CD8 T cells was split into five aliquots, four of which were sequenced. CD8 T cells were used in a methods study to benchmark molecular-identifier clustering-based TCR repertoire sequencing (MIDCIRS) and TCR RNA copy counting. General findings and caveats noted by the study authors: Highly expanded clone sizes could be underestimated because identical TCR molecules may share a barcode. Clones above 20 RNA copies held over 97% of molecules in CMV-specific effector cells but under 1% in naive cells. When barcode sub-clustering was not used, chimeric consensus sequences inflated TCR diversity, with chimeras reaching as high as 47%. Naive libraries contained spiked-in Jurkat TCR RNA (10 copies' worth), which is not part of the donor repertoire. Modeling gave 3 to 3.5 recovered TCR RNA copies per cell versus around 10 by digital PCR, implying roughly 29% capture efficiency. Spiked-in Jurkat TCR RNA equal to a single cell's worth was reported to be detectable even within one million naive CD8 T cells.

The CDR3 goes from the cysteine to the phenylalanine over 14 residues. Only the CDR3 DNA stays, 42 bases, in frame from base 1. The germline V gene encodes CDR1 MNHEY and CDR2 SMNVEV (reference sequence). At the junction V is shortened by 6 bases and J by 0 bases, with 12 bases in between. The method was PCR. The reads were generated on an Illumina HiSeq 4000. Bulk TCR libraries were made following a previously described method, with the TCR primers given in Table S5. Total RNA was purified with the Qiagen AllPrep DNA/RNA kit. Before analysis, reads from multiple sequencing runs of the same library were pooled. The original methods were these. Only reads with exact TCR constant sequence were kept, trimmed to 150 nt, and grouped by their 12-nt molecular barcodes. Reads within each barcode group were sub-clustered using a 15% Levenshtein threshold, and quality-weighted consensus sequences were constructed for each RNA molecule. Non-functional sequences were removed, as were lower-count sequences one edit away from another. On the basis of fitting two negative binomial distributions, barcode sub-clusters with fewer than 20% of the maximum read count were discarded. TCRdb reanalyzed the raw reads on its own, using fastp at Q25 for trimming and MiXCR for clone calling, and kept in-frame beta chains. One record per CDR3 amino acid sequence lists the most common genes and DNA. The V and J calls here are based on TCRdb, not the publication. Recorded for this sample are about 65,000 distinct CDR3 sequences; approximately 18% of them occurred a single time. The ten largest clonotypes hold about 1.6% of the sample.

Naive CD8 T cell libraries were made from approximately 20,000 to 1,000,000 sorted cells using 10%, 30% or 50% of purified RNA. Naive CD8 T cells were FACS-sorted as CD8+CD4-CCR7+CD45RA+ on a BD FACSAria II into RLT Plus buffer. To test detection sensitivity, Jurkat RNA equal to 9 to 10 TCR copies was added to samples of about 20,000-1,000,000 naive CD8 T cells. Enrichment of CD8 T cells was done with RosetteSep CD8+ T Cell Enrichment Cocktail plus Ficoll-Paque, and ACK red cell lysis came afterward. This clonotype was counted many times. Its antigen is unknown. Base qualities are missing; no much larger clone stands one base away.

The chain is made from TRBV27 and TRBJ2-7, with the D call tentatively TRBD1 or TRBD2, each fitting 5 bases. Sequenced material: naive CD8+ T cells from blood, with Jurkat cell RNA spiked in. The cell subset or site label on this specimen signifies: FACS-sorted CD8+CD4-CCR7+CD45RA+ naive T cells. The TCR was taken from a human donor in good health. Some libraries in this study had Jurkat cell RNA spiked in. Read as DNA, the sequence is TGTGCCAGCAGCCGGGACCCCGCCTCCTACGAGCAGTACTTC. It specifies CASSRDPASYEQYF.